The rows below give T cell receptor beta chains drawn from one sample of a study of T-cell memory formation after mild COVID-19. TCRdb ran MiXCR on the 5' RACE reads and lists one entry per CDR3 protein. The data hold approximately 260,000 distinct CDR3 sequences, with 15% to 20% observed a single time. The specimen sequenced was PBMCs or a T cell subset sorted from them (not recorded which). The source of these receptors is a man in his late teens or twenties who had mild COVID-19 (a few samples of this study predate the infection). Cell type and time point are not known. The CDR3 runs from the conserved cysteine through the conserved F or W. A D gene is named only where the DNA matches it firmly. Some rows mark clone size as missing; the rest say once, few, many or name a class of expanded clone.

>-|few|TRBJ2-7|15|TRBV4-3
CASSQRAGANYEQYF
TGCGCCAGCAGCCAAAGGGCAGGGGCAAACTACGAGCAGTACTTC
>-|many|TRBJ1-6|12|TRBV6-5
CASRSYNSPLHF
TGTGCCAGCCGCAGTTATAATTCACCCCTCCACTTT
>-|many|TRBJ2-4|14|TRBV5-1
CASSLGDDLDIQYF
TGCGCCAGCAGCTTGGGCGATGATTTGGACATTCAGTACTTC
>-|-|TRBJ2-3|14|TRBV9
CASSGRGGPDTQYF
TGTGCCAGCAGCGGACGGGGCGGGCCAGATACGCAGTATTTT
>-|-|TRBJ1-2|13|TRBV18
CASSQEANYGYTF
TGTGCCAGCTCACAGGAAGCTAACTATGGCTACACCTTC
>-|-|TRBJ2-1|16|TRBV15
CATSRGTYGVYNEQFF
TGTGCCACCAGCAGAGGGACATACGGGGTCTACAATGAGCAGTTCTTC
>-|-|TRBJ2-3|17|TRBV4-2
CASSQETPGGGGDTQYF
TGTGCCAGCAGCCAAGAGACCCCTGGTGGGGGTGGGGATACGCAGTATTTT
>TRBD1|few|TRBJ1-1|16|TRBV6-1
CASREWTGVGGTEAFF
TGTGCCAGCAGAGAGTGGACAGGGGTTGGGGGCACTGAAGCTTTCTTT
>-|few|TRBJ2-3|13|TRBV5-5
CASSSRQANTQYF
TGTGCCAGCAGTTCACGACAGGCAAATACGCAGTATTTT
>-|-|TRBJ1-5|15|TRBV4-2
CASSPRGGSNQPQHF
TGTGCCAGCAGCCCGAGGGGGGGGAGCAATCAGCCCCAGCATTTT
>-|-|TRBJ1-2|11|TRBV6-5
CASSRDGGHTF
TGTGCCAGCAGCCGAGACGGTGGCCACACCTTC
>-|-|TRBJ2-6|18|TRBV6-6
CASSSAGGRTSGANVLTF
TGTGCCAGCAGTTCAGCTGGGGGCAGAACCTCTGGGGCCAACGTCCTGACTTTC
>TRBD1|-|TRBJ2-7|15|TRBV3-1
CASSQGPGQGREQYF
TGTGCCAGCAGCCAAGGGCCGGGACAGGGGAGAGAGCAGTACTTC
>TRBD1|-|TRBJ2-5|16|TRBV5-4
CASSFGQGARQETQYF
TGTGCCAGCAGCTTTGGACAGGGGGCCCGTCAAGAGACCCAGTACTTC
>TRBD2|few|TRBJ2-1|16|TRBV4-2
CASSQEVTSGGDEQFF
TGTGCCAGCAGCCAAGAAGTAACTAGCGGGGGTGATGAGCAGTTCTTC
>-|-|TRBJ2-4|18|TRBV4-2
CASSQGGSLESAKNIQYF
TGTGCCAGCAGCCAAGGCGGCTCTCTAGAGTCCGCCAAAAACATTCAGTACTTC
>-|-|TRBJ2-1|12|TRBV29-1
CSAGDRHNEQFF
TGCAGCGCGGGGGACCGACACAATGAGCAGTTCTTC
>-|-|TRBJ2-6|16|TRBV5-6
CASSLRGFSGANVLTF
TGTGCCAGCAGCTTGCGGGGTTTCTCTGGGGCCAACGTCCTGACTTTC
>-|few|TRBJ1-1|12|TRBV12-3/TRBV12-4
CASSRMNTEAFF
TGTGCCAGCAGCCGGATGAACACTGAAGCTTTCTTT
>TRBD2|-|TRBJ2-1|17|TRBV4-2
CASSQESWLAGYNEQFF
TGTGCCAGCAGCCAAGAGAGTTGGCTAGCGGGGTACAATGAGCAGTTCTTC
>TRBD2|many|TRBJ2-2|17|TRBV12-3/TRBV12-4
CASSFTRRGGITGELFF
TGTGCCAGCAGTTTCACTCGAAGGGGAGGGATCACCGGGGAGCTGTTTTTT
>TRBD2|few|TRBJ2-5|16|TRBV6-5
CASSYVAGGLGETQYF
TGTGCCAGCAGTTACGTTGCGGGGGGGCTAGGAGAGACCCAGTACTTC
>-|-|TRBJ1-1|14|TRBV6-6
CASSYSTGVTEAFF
TGTGCCAGCAGTTACTCGACGGGGGTCACTGAAGCTTTCTTT
>TRBD2|-|TRBJ2-1|15|TRBV6-6
CASSYSSGGYNEQFF
TGTGCCAGCAGTTACTCTAGCGGGGGATACAATGAGCAGTTCTTC
>-|few|TRBJ1-5|13|TRBV12-3/TRBV12-4
CASRGRSNQPQHF
TGTGCCAGCAGGGGACGGTCTAATCAGCCCCAGCATTTT
>TRBD1|-|TRBJ1-6|17|TRBV6-1
CASSPDRKSSYNSPLHF
TGTGCCAGCAGCCCGGACAGGAAGAGCTCCTATAATTCACCCCTCCACTTT
>TRBD1|few|TRBJ2-2|17|TRBV24-1
CATSGGDRGANTGELFF
TGTGCCACCAGTGGTGGGGACAGGGGGGCGAACACCGGGGAGCTGTTTTTT
>-|-|TRBJ2-3|15|TRBV5-1
CASSLGSDFTDTQYF
TGCGCCAGCAGCTTGGGATCAGACTTCACAGATACGCAGTATTTT
>-|-|TRBJ2-5|16|TRBV4-1
CASSQDYNGVPETQYF
TGCGCCAGCAGCCAAGACTACAACGGGGTTCCCGAGACCCAGTACTTC
>TRBD2|-|TRBJ2-1|15|TRBV20-1
CSVRGTSGIANEQFF
TGCAGTGTCCGAGGGACTAGCGGGATTGCCAATGAGCAGTTCTTC